This T cell receptor (beta chain) was observed in a study of OX40 agonist ivuxolimab in advanced cancers. The CDR3 has 15 amino acids. Deletions cut 2 bases from V and 3 bases from J, with 11 bases between. Germline assignment: CDR1 SGHTA and CDR2 FQGTGA. Study-level points and caveats: CD4+ and CD8+ T cells in blood underwent clonal expansion by week 6 at 0.1 to 3.0 mg/kg.

Sequenced by immunoSEQ multiplex PCR; TCRdb stores in-frame clones only, minus some. The data contain some 150,000 clones, 90% of them seen just once; the ten biggest clones take up around 0.99%. Comment on this clone: Its specificity is unknown.

The sample here was CD4+ or CD8+ T cells sorted from blood, taken in a trial of the OX40 agonist ivuxolimab. The chain couples TRBV7-3 to TRBJ2-1; D not resolved. This clonotype originated in an adult with an advanced solid tumor such as melanoma, head and neck, liver or kidney cancer. CDR3 protein: CASSLLGLDYNEQFF. Written as DNA, the CDR3 is TGTGCCAGCAGCTTACTCGGGCTAGACTACAATGAGCAGTTCTTC.